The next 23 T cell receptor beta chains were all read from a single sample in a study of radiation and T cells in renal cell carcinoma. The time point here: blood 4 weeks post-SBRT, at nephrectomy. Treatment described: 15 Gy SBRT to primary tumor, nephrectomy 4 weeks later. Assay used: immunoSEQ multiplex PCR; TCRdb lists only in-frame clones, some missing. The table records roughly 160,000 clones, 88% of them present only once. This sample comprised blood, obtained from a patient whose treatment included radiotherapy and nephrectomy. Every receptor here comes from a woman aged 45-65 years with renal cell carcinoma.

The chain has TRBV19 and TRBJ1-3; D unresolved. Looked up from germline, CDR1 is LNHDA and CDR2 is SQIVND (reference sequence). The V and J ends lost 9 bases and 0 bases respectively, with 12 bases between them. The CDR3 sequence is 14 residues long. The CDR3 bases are TGTGCCAGCAGGCTTCCGAGCTCTGGAAACACCATATATTTT. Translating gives CASRLPSSGNTIYF.

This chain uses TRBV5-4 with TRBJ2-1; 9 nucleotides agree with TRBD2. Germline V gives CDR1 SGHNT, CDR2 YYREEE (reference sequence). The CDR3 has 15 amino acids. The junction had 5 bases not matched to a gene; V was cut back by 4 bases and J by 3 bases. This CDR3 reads CASSPRLADYNEQFF. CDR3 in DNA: TGTGCCAGCAGCCCTCGACTAGCGGACTACAATGAGCAGTTCTTC.

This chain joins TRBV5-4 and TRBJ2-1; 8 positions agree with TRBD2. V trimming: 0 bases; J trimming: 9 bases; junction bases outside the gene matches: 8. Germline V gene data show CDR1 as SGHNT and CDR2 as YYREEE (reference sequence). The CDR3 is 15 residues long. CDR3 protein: CASSLGGGGSPEQFF. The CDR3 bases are TGTGCCAGCAGCTTGGGAGGCGGGGGGTCCCCTGAGCAGTTCTTC.

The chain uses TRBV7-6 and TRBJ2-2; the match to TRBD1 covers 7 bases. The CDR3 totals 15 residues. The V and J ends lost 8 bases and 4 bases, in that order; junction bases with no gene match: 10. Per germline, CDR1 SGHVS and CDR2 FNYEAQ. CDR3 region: CASESNRGSTGELFF. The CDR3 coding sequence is TGTGCCAGCGAATCTAACAGGGGCAGCACCGGGGAGCTGTTTTTT. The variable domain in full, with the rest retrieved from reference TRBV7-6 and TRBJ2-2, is GAGVSQSPRYKVTKRGQDVALRCDPISGHVSLYWYRQALGQGPEFLTYFNYEAQQDKSGLPNDRFSAERPEGSISTLTIQRTEQRDSAMYRCASESNRGSTGELFFGEGSRLTVL.

CDR3 loop: CASSLEGVSGYTF. CDR3 sequence (DNA): TGCGCCAGCAGCTTGGAAGGGGTGAGTGGCTACACCTTC. V and J are TRBV5-1 and TRBJ1-2, with D maybe TRBD1 (5 bases). V shed 0 bases and J shed 7 bases, with 10 bases lying between them. From germline, CDR1 is SGHRS and CDR2 YFSETQ. The CDR3 consists of 13 residues.

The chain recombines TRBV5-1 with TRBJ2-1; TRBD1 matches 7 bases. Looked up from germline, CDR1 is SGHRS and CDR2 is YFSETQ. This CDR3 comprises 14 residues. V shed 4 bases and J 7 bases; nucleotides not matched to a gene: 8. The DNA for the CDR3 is TGCGCCAGCAGCCATTACGGACAGGAGAATGAGCAGTTCTTC. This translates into CASSHYGQENEQFF.

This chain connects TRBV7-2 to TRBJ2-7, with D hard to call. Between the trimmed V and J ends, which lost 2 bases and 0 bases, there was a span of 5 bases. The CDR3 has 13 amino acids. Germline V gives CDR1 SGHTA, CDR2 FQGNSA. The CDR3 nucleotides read TGTGCCAGCAGCTTACACAGCTCCTACGAGCAGTACTTC. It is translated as CASSLHSSYEQYF.

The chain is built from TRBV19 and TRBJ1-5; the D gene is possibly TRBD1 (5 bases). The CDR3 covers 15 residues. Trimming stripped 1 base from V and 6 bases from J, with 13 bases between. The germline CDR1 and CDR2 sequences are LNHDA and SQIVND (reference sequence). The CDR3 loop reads CASSIGAGFLQPQHF. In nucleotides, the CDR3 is TGTGCCAGTAGTATAGGGGCAGGGTTTCTTCAGCCCCAGCATTTT.

The CDR3: CASSPPQRLMNTEAFF. CDR3 bases: TGTGCCAGCAGCCCCCCCCAGCGGCTCATGAACACTGAAGCTTTCTTT. The chain has TRBV6-6 and TRBJ1-1; D is ambiguous. The length of the CDR3 is 16 residues. Trimming took 6 bases from V and 0 from J, leaving 17 bases between them. Germline V gene sequence: CDR1 MNHNY, CDR2 SVGAGI (reference sequence).

CDR3 DNA: TGTGCCAGCAACAAAGTAGGGGGTGAGCAGTTCTTC. This sequence encodes CASNKVGGEQFF. The V call is TRBV7-9, the J call TRBJ2-1, with D perhaps TRBD1 (6 bases). Germline CDR1 is SEHNR and CDR2 is FQNEAQ (reference sequence). The ends were cut back, 7 bases at V and 9 bases at J, with 13 bases in the middle. This CDR3 is built from 12 residues.

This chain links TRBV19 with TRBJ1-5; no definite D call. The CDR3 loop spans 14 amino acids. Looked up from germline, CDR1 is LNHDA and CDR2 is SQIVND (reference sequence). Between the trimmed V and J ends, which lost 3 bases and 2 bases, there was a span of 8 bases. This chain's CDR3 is CASSMLRGNQPQHF. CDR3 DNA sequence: TGTGCCAGTAGTATGCTAAGGGGCAATCAGCCCCAGCATTTT.

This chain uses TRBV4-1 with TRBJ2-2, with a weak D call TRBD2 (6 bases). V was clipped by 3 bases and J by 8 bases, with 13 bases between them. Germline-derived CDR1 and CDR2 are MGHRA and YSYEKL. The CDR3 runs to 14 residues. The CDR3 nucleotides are TGCGCCAGCAGCCAGCGACTAGGTTTAGGGGAGCTGTTTTTT. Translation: CASSQRLGLGELFF.

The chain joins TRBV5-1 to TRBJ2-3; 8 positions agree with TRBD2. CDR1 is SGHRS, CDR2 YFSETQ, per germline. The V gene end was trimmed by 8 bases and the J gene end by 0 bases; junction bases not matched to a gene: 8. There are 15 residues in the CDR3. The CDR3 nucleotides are TGCGCCAGTGTCCGAATAGCGGGGAGCACAGATACGCAGTATTTT. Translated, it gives CASVRIAGSTDTQYF.

The CDR3 protein is CASSLSAASTDTQYF. The CDR3 nucleotides read TGTGCCAGCAGCTTGTCCGCGGCTAGCACAGATACGCAGTATTTT. The rearrangement links TRBV7-2 to TRBJ2-3; D ambiguous. This CDR3 has 15 residues. Germline V gene sequence: CDR1 SGHTA, CDR2 FQGNSA. V lost 3 bases to trimming and J lost 0 bases, with 10 bases between them.

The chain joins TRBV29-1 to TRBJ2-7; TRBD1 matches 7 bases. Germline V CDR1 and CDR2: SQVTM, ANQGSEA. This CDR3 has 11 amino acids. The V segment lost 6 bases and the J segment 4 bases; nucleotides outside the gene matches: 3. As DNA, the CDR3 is TGCAGCGTCGGACAGGAGTACGAGCAGTACTTC. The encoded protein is CSVGQEYEQYF.

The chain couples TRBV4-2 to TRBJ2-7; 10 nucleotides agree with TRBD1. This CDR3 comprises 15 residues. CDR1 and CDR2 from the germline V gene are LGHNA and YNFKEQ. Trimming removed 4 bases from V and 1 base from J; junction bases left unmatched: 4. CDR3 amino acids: CASSPLGQGSYEQYF. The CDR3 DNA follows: TGTGCCAGCAGCCCATTGGGACAGGGGTCCTACGAGCAGTACTTC.

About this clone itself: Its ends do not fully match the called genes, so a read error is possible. In nucleotides, the CDR3 is TGCGCCACCAGTGGGACAGCGGAAACCTACGAGCAGTACTTC. It yields the protein CATSGTAETYEQYF. The chain couples TRBV10-2 to TRBJ2-7, with 7 bases aligning to TRBD1. This CDR3 region has 14 residues. CDR1 and CDR2 from the germline V gene are WSHSY and SAAADI.

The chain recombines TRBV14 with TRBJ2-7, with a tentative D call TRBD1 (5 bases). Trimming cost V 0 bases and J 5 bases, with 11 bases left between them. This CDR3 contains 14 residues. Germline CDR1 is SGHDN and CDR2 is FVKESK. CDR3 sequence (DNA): TGTGCCAGCAGCCAAGAAGGCAGGGTCCACGAGCAGTACTTC. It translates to CASSQEGRVHEQYF.

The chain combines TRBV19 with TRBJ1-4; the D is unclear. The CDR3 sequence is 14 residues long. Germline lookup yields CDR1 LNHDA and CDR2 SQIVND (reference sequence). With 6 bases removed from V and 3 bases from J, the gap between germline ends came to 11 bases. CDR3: CASSQILSNEKLFF. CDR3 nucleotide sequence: TGTGCCAGTAGCCAGATTTTATCTAATGAAAAACTGTTTTTT.

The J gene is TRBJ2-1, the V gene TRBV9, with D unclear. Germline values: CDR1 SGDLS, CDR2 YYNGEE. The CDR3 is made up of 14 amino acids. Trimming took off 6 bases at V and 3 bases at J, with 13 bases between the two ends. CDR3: CASTPGSRYNEQFF. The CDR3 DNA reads TGTGCCAGCACCCCAGGTAGCCGCTACAATGAGCAGTTCTTC.

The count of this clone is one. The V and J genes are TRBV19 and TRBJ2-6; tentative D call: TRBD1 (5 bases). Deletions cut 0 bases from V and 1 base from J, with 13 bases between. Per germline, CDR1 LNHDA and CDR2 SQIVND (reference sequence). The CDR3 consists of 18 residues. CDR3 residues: CASSIDQGRASGANVLTF. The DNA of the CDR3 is TGTGCCAGTAGTATAGATCAGGGCAGGGCGTCTGGGGCCAACGTCCTGACTTTC.

CDR3 nucleotide sequence: TGTGCCAGCAGTTACGTGGCCCGAAGAATAAACACTGAAGCTTTCTTT. It specifies CASSYVARRINTEAFF. V is TRBV6-5 and J is TRBJ1-1; D remains ambiguous. CDR3 length: 16 residues. CDR1 is MNHEY and CDR2 is SVGAGI in the germline V gene. V shed 2 bases and J shed 2 bases, with 15 bases lying between them.

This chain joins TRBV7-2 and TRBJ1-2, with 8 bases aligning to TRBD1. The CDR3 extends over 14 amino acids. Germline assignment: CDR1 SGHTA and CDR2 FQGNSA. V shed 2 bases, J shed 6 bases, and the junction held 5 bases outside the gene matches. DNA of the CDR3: TGTGCCAGCAGCTTACATGGACAGGGTGATGGCTACACCTTC. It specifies CASSLHGQGDGYTF.